This is a list of T cell receptor beta chains from one sample in a study of CD8 T cells in Susac syndrome. Using its own MiXCR run on the immunoSEQ multiplex PCR reads, TCRdb lists one record per CDR3 protein. The sample has under 300,000 distinct CDR3 sequences, about 96% seen once. The sample was CD4+ T cells from PBMCs. These receptors were obtained from a human donor with Susac syndrome. CDR3s include the opening cysteine and the closing phenylalanine or tryptophan. Fields, in order: clone size, V gene, D gene, J gene, CDR3 DNA, CDR3 protein. A D gene is named only where the DNA matches it firmly. Part of the rows lack a size; the others show once, few, many or a class for expanded clones.

NA	TRBV29-1	NA	TRBJ2-3	TGCAGCGTTGAATTAGGCGGGGCAGATACGCAGTATTTT	CSVELGGADTQYF
NA	TRBV5-1	TRBD1	TRBJ2-4	TGCGCCAGCAGCGAAGATACAGGGGGCGGCAAAAACATTCAGTACTTC	CASSEDTGGGKNIQYF
NA	TRBV29-1	NA	TRBJ2-2	TGCAGCGTTGGCGGGACGAACACCGGGGAGCTGTTTTTT	CSVGGTNTGELFF
NA	TRBV12-3/TRBV12-4	NA	TRBJ1-2	TGTGCCAGCAGTTTAGGAGGGGGTGGCTACACCTTC	CASSLGGGGYTF
NA	TRBV5-4	NA	TRBJ2-1	TGTGCCAGCAGCGTTGGGGGCCCACCCTCCGTCGATGAGCAGTTCTTC	CASSVGGPPSVDEQFF
NA	TRBV4-1	TRBD1	TRBJ1-2	TGCGCCAGCAGCAGGCCGGACAGGGGGCCGGATGGCTACACCTTC	CASSRPDRGPDGYTF
NA	TRBV12-3/TRBV12-4	NA	TRBJ2-2	TGTGCCAGCAGTTTTGAAACAGGACCAACCGCCGGGGAGCTGTTTTTT	CASSFETGPTAGELFF
NA	TRBV20-1	NA	TRBJ2-1	TGCAGTGCTTCAGGACCGACCTACAATGAGCAGTTCTTC	CSASGPTYNEQFF
NA	TRBV15	NA	TRBJ2-1	TGTGCCACCAGCAGAGATTTAGCAAGCAATGAGCAGTTCTTC	CATSRDLASNEQFF
NA	TRBV30	NA	TRBJ2-5	TGTGCCTGGAGTGTTTCTCTTAACCAAGAGACCCAGTACTTC	CAWSVSLNQETQYF
NA	TRBV20-1	NA	TRBJ2-2	TGCAGTGCTAGAGATTACGGGACGGGAGTCGGCACCGGGGAGCTGTTTTTT	CSARDYGTGVGTGELFF
NA	TRBV29-1	NA	TRBJ2-7	TGCAGCGTTGGGGTCCGGTCCTACGAGCAGTACTTC	CSVGVRSYEQYF
NA	TRBV29-1	NA	TRBJ1-2	TGCAGCGTTGACAAAGGGAACTATGGCTACACCTTC	CSVDKGNYGYTF
NA	TRBV9	NA	TRBJ1-2	TGTGCCAGCAGCTCCTCGACATTCTCCTATGGCTACACCTTC	CASSSSTFSYGYTF
NA	TRBV9	TRBD1	TRBJ1-4	TGTGCCAGCAGCGCCCCCATTACAGGGGAATCGCGTGAAAAACTGTTTTTT	CASSAPITGESREKLFF
NA	TRBV9	NA	TRBJ2-5	TGTGCCAGCAGCGTAGGGCTAGGCCAAGAGACCCAGTACTTC	CASSVGLGQETQYF
NA	TRBV30	NA	TRBJ2-5	TGTGCCTGGGCGGGCGGGACCACCTTCGGGAGCCAAGAGACCCAGTACTTC	CAWAGGTTFGSQETQYF
once	TRBV9	NA	TRBJ1-1	TGTGCCAGCAGCGTAGACGGAAATGAAGCTTTCTTT	CASSVDGNEAFF
NA	TRBV7-6	NA	TRBJ1-5	NA	CASSLGDDREPILAQHF
NA	TRBV29-1	NA	TRBJ2-2	TGCAGCGTTGAGAGAGGGCAACCGAACACCGGGGAGCTGTTTTTT	CSVERGQPNTGELFF
NA	TRBV5-1	TRBD1	TRBJ2-1	TGCGCCAGCAGCTTGAATCTGGGACAGAAGTTCTTC	CASSLNLGQKFF
NA	TRBV4-1	NA	TRBJ1-5	TGCGCCAGCAGCCAAGGGTCCTTCCGGAATAGCAATCAGCCCCAGCATTTT	CASSQGSFRNSNQPQHF
NA	TRBV29-1	NA	TRBJ1-2	TGCAGCGTTGGGTTGGGCCCCTATGGCTACACCTTC	CSVGLGPYGYTF
few	TRBV7-9	NA	TRBJ2-1	TGTGCCAGCAGCCCCGGGAGCAATGAGCAGTTCTTC	CASSPGSNEQFF
NA	TRBV4-2	TRBD2	TRBJ2-7	TGTGCCAGCAGCCAAGCCCGGACTAGCGGGACCTACGAGCAGTACTTC	CASSQARTSGTYEQYF
once	TRBV7-9	NA	TRBJ2-7	TGTGCCAGCAGCTTTGAAGGGAGATCCTACGAGCAGTACTTC	CASSFEGRSYEQYF
NA	TRBV20-1	TRBD1	TRBJ2-3	TGCAGTGCCCGAACGGGACAGAGCACAGATACGCAGTATTTT	CSARTGQSTDTQYF
once	TRBV20-1	NA	TRBJ2-3	TGCAGTGCTAGTCAATCAACAGATACGCAGTATTTT	CSASQSTDTQYF
NA	TRBV11-2	NA	TRBJ2-1	TGTGCCAGCAGCTTAGAACTAGCTGGGGTGGAGCAGTTCTTC	CASSLELAGVEQFF
NA	TRBV29-1	NA	TRBJ2-7	TGCAGCGTTGTCCCGCGGACGGGATTGTTCCACGAGCAGTACTTC	CSVVPRTGLFHEQYF
NA	TRBV19	NA	TRBJ2-5	TGTGCCAGTAGTACCCTGGACCTACAAGAGACCCAGTACTTC	CASSTLDLQETQYF
NA	TRBV19	NA	TRBJ1-2	TGTGCCAGTAGTATCCCCCCGGGGACGGTCTATGGCTACACCTTC	CASSIPPGTVYGYTF
NA	TRBV28	NA	TRBJ2-1	TGTGCCAGTCGAAAAGGTATATCCTACAATGAGCAGTTCTTC	CASRKGISYNEQFF
NA	TRBV15	NA	TRBJ1-6	TGTGCCACCAGCAGAGTTCCGACCGGTAATTCACCCCTCCACTTT	CATSRVPTGNSPLHF
once	TRBV29-1	TRBD1	TRBJ1-1	TGCAGCGGGGGTGACAGGGTTCGGACTGAAGCTTTCTTT	CSGGDRVRTEAFF
NA	TRBV7-3	TRBD2	TRBJ2-3	TGTGCCAGCAGCTGGGGGGGAGGTCCCCGCACAGATACGCAGTATTTT	CASSWGGGPRTDTQYF
few	TRBV28	NA	TRBJ2-5	TGTGCCAGCAGTTTAACCCGGGAGACCCAGTACTTC	CASSLTRETQYF
NA	TRBV18	TRBD2	TRBJ2-5	TGTGCCAGCTCACCACCGGGCGGGAGGATATTGGAGACCCAGTACTTC	CASSPPGGRILETQYF
NA	TRBV28	NA	TRBJ2-3	TGTGCCAGCAGGGACAGCAGCACAGATACGCAGTATTTT	CASRDSSTDTQYF
NA	TRBV29-1	NA	TRBJ2-1	TGCAGCGTTGAGGTCCGAGCCGGGAGAACTTACAATGAGCAGTTCTTC	CSVEVRAGRTYNEQFF